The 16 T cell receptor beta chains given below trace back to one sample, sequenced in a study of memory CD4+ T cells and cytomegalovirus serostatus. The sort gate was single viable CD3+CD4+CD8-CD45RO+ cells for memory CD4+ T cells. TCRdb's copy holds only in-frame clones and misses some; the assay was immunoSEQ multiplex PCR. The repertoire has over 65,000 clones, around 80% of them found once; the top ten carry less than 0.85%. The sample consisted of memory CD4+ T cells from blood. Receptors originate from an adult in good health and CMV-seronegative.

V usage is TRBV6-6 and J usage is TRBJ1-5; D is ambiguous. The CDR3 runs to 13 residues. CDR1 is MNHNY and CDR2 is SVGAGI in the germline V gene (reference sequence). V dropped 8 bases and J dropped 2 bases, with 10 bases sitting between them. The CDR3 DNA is TGTGCCAGCGTTCCGACGGGCAATCAGCCCCAGCATTTT. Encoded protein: CASVPTGNQPQHF.

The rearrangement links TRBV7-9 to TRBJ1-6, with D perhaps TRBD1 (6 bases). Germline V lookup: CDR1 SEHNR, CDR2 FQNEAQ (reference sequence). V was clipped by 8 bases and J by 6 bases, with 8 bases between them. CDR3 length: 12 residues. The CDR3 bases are TGTGCCAGCGAGGGGGGTAATTCACCCCTCCACTTT. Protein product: CASEGGNSPLHF.

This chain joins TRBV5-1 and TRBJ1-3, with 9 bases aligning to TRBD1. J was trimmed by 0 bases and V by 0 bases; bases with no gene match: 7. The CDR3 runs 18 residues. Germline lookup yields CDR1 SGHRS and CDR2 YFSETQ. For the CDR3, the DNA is TGCGCCAGCAGCTTGGAACCACAGGGGGCCCTCTCTGGAAACACCATATATTTT. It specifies CASSLEPQGALSGNTIYF.

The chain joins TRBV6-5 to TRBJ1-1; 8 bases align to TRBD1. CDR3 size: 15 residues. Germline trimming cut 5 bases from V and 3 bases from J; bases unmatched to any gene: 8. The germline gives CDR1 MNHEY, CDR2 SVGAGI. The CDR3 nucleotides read TGTGCCAGCAGTGCACCAGGGGGCTGGGACACTGAAGCTTTCTTT. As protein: CASSAPGGWDTEAFF.

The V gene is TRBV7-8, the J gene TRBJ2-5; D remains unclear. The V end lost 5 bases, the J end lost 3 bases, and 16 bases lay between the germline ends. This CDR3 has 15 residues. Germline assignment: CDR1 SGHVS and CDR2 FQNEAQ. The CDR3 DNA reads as TGTGCCAGCAGCCCGACCACTATCCATGAAGAGACCCAGTACTTC. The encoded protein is CASSPTTIHEETQYF.

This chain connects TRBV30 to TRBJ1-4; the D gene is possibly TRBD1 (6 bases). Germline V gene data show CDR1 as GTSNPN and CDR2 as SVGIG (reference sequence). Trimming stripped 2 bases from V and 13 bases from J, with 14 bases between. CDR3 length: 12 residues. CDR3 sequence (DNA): TGTGCCTGGAGTCCAATAGGACAGTCACTGTTTTTT. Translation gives CAWSPIGQSLFF.

CDR3: CASSQTGTNGTGELFF. CDR3 DNA: TGCGCCAGCAGCCAAACCGGGACTAACGGCACCGGGGAGCTGTTTTTT. The chain uses TRBV4-1 and TRBJ2-2; 7 positions agree with TRBD2. Germline V CDR1 and CDR2: MGHRA, YSYEKL. The CDR3 contains 16 residues. Losses at the gene ends were 2 bases for V and 4 bases for J; bases not matched to a gene: 7.

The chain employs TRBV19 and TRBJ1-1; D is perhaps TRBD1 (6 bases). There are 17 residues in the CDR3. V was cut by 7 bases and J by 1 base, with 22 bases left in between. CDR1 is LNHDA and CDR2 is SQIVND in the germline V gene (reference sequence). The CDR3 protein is CASIPSGAGRENTEAFF. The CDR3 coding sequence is TGTGCCAGTATCCCCTCAGGGGCAGGGAGGGAGAACACTGAAGCTTTCTTT.

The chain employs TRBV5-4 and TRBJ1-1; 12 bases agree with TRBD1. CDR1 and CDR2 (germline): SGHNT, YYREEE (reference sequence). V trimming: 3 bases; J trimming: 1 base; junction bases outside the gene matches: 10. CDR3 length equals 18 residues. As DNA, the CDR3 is TGTGCCAGCAGCTCGAACTGGGACAGGGGGCTTGGGAACACTGAAGCTTTCTTT. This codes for CASSSNWDRGLGNTEAFF.

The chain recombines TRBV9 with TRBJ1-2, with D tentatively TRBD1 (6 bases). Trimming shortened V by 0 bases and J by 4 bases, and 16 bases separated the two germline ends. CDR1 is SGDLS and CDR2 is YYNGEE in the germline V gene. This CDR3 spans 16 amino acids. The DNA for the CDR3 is TGTGCCAGCAGCGTAGGACAGGCGCCCCAACTCTATGGCTACACCTTC. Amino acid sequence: CASSVGQAPQLYGYTF.

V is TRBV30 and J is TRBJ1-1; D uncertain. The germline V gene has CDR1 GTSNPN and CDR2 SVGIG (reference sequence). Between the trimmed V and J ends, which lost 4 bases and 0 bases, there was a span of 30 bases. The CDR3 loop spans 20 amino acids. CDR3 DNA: TGTGCCTGGACCGCGGAACTTTTCTTTAGGACTGAAACTATGAACACTGAAGCTTTCTTT. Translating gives CAWTAELFFRTETMNTEAFF.

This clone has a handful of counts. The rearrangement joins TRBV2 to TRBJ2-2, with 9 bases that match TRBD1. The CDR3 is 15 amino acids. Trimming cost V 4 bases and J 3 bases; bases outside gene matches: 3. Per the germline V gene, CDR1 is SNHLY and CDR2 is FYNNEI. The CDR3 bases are TGTGCCAGCAGTGCGACAGGGGGGTACACCGGGGAGCTGTTTTTT. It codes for CASSATGGYTGELFF.

CDR3 in amino acids: CASRSADGGLSPLHF. For the CDR3, the DNA is TGCGCCAGCAGATCTGCGGACGGCGGGCTTTCACCCCTCCACTTT. This chain connects TRBV5-1 to TRBJ1-6; the D is unclear. The CDR3 length is 15 residues. Germline V lookup: CDR1 SGHRS, CDR2 YFSETQ. Trimming left V 5 bases short and J 9 bases short, with 18 bases between. The variable domain in full, completed from reference TRBV5-1 and TRBJ1-6, reads KAGVTQTPRYLIKTRGQQVTLSCSPISGHRSVSWYQQTPGQGLQFLFEYFSETQRNKGNFPGRFSGRQFSNSRSEMNVSTLELGDSALYLCASRSADGGLSPLHFGNGTRLTVT.

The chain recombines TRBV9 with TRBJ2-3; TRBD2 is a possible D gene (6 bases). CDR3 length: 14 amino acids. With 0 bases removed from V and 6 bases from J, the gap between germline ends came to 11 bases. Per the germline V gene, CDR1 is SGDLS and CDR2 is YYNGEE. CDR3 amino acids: CASSVELASDTQYF. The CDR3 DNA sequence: TGTGCCAGCAGCGTAGAACTAGCATCGGATACGCAGTATTTT.

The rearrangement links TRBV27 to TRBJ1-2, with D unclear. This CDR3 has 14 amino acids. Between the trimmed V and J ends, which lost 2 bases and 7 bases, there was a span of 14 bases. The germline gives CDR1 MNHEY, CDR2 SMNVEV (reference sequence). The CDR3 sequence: CASSLIRGQAGYTF. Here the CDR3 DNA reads TGTGCCAGCAGTTTAATCCGAGGGCAGGCTGGCTACACCTTC.

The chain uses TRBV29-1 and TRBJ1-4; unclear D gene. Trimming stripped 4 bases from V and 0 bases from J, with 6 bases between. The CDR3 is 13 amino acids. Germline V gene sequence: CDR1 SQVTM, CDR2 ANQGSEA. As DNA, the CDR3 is TGCAGCGTTGCGGAGACAACTAATGAAAAACTGTTTTTT. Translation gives CSVAETTNEKLFF.